This TCR beta chain originates from a study of blood T cell repertoires in COVID-19 (dated by TCRdb to about 2020). Context from the whole study: The collaborator samples originated in the United States, Italy and Spain and spanned the acute and convalescent phases of COVID-19. Deeply sampled blood TCRbeta repertoires from subjects exposed to, actively infected with, or recovered from COVID-19 were included in the dataset. A de-identified subject ID, COVID-19 status, age in years and sex were almost always included in the sample metadata. Where available, HLA class I and class II types were taken from metadata supplied by the sample provider and were not determined by assay-based typing. The prospective study material was composed of cDNA or gDNA derived from T cells, B-cell-depleted T cells, or PBMCs. The samples were drawn from two sources: the first 160 participants of the ongoing ImmuneRACE study, and 1,000 to 1,500 subjects contributed by 6 global collaborators. The repertoires were released in a freely available public database intended as a resource for research on the immune response to SARS-CoV-2. Results the study describes overall, beyond this receptor: Clinical and demographic metadata were provided uncurated, with the amount varying by source and participant.

TCRbeta CDR3 regions were amplified from genomic DNA by means of the immunoSEQ Assay, a bias-controlled multiplex PCR. The original methods were these. Nucleated cell counts per sample were estimated from amplification of reference gene primers within the assay. To quantify the absolute abundance of each unique TCRbeta CDR3 rearrangement, sequence reads were collapsed and filtered. For each sample, productive Simpson clonality was calculated as the square root of Simpson's diversity index over productive rearrangements. The source is immuneACCESS, and TCRdb retained only in-frame sequences with V and J called. Part of the clones is not carried over; for the studies checked, unresolved V genes explain less than half of this, and the remainder is unexplained. That table gives V, J and clone size, and the DNA gave D and trimming. The sample table shows roughly 320,000 clones, and around 87% are seen once. The top ten hold over 1% of the sample.

Trimmed from V: 5 bases; trimmed from J: 4 bases; junction bases lacking a gene match: 9. From cysteine to phenylalanine, the CDR3 is 15 amino acids long. Only the CDR3 DNA stays, 45 bases, in frame from base 1. Via the germline V gene, CDR1 is SGHTA and CDR2 FQGNSA. The sample holds one count of this clone. The specificity of this receptor is unknown. No base quality information exists; no much larger clone differs at one position. Whole blood was collected in K2EDTA tubes by collaborating institutions according to the institutions' own protocols. For TCRbeta analysis, collaborators shipped samples as frozen whole blood, isolated PBMCs, or DNA extracted from either of those sample types.

Sequenced input: peripheral blood. The chain couples TRBV7-2 to TRBJ1-2, and TRBD1 matches 8 of the central bases. This clonotype was sampled from a man between 65 and 80 years old with acute or convalescent COVID-19. The CDR3 in this case is CASSQYQDRVYGYTF. The DNA reads TGTGCCAGCAGCCAATATCAGGACAGGGTCTATGGCTACACCTTC.